The 22 T cell receptor beta chains below were found in one sample sequenced in a study of blood T cell repertoires in COVID-19. Sequenced by immunoSEQ multiplex PCR; TCRdb stores in-frame clones only, minus some. The repertoire includes about 68,000 clones, roughly 83% of them detected once, and roughly 9.2% sits in the top ten. Sequencing used peripheral blood. All receptors come from a man aged 50 or older with active COVID-19.

The rearrangement uses TRBV9 and TRBJ2-1, with 9 bases matching TRBD2. Per germline, CDR1 SGDLS and CDR2 YYNGEE. The junction had 6 bases not matched to a gene; V was cut back by 4 bases and J by 7 bases. The CDR3 is 14 amino acids. The CDR3 protein is CASSTRAGGNEQFF. As DNA, the CDR3 is TGTGCCAGCAGCACCAGAGCGGGAGGAAATGAGCAGTTCTTC.

The chain is built from TRBV4-1 and TRBJ1-2; no firm D call. The germline gives CDR1 MGHRA, CDR2 YSYEKL. V lost 1 base and J 5 bases, leaving 14 bases between the germline ends. This CDR3 spans 15 amino acids. The CDR3 loop reads CASSQVLPAIYGYTF. CDR3 DNA: TGCGCCAGCAGCCAAGTTCTTCCCGCGATTTATGGCTACACCTTC.

The chain joins TRBV4-3 to TRBJ2-7; possibly TRBD2 for D (5 bases). CDR1 and CDR2 from the germline V gene are LGHNA and YSLEER. V was trimmed by 0 bases and J by 6 bases, leaving 18 bases between them. The CDR3 spans 16 residues. CDR3 loop: CASSQEPSGLLGEQYF. The CDR3 bases are TGCGCCAGCAGCCAAGAACCCTCAGGACTGCTCGGCGAGCAGTACTTC.

This clone was detected a few times. The chain links TRBV7-9 to TRBJ1-4; a weak D match, TRBD1 (5 bases). Germline CDR1 is SEHNR and CDR2 is FQNEAQ (reference sequence). The CDR3 has 13 amino acids. Trimming stripped 4 bases from V and 7 bases from J, with 10 bases between. Written as DNA, the CDR3 is TGTGCCAGCAGCTCGCAACAGGTTGAAAAACTGTTTTTT. Translation gives CASSSQQVEKLFF.

This clone was detected once. The CDR3 here is CASSEVRSTDTQYF. For the CDR3, the DNA is TGCGCCAGCAGTGAGGTGAGAAGCACAGATACGCAGTATTTT. The J gene is TRBJ2-3, the V gene TRBV10-2; no firm D call. The CDR3 covers 14 residues. V gave up 2 bases and J gave up 0 bases, with 6 bases separating them. Looked up from germline, CDR1 is WSHSY and CDR2 is SAAADI.

V usage is TRBV9 and J usage is TRBJ2-1; tentative D call: TRBD2 (7 bases). V was shortened by 0 bases and J by 10 bases, with 14 bases between the two germline ends. This CDR3 is built from 14 residues. Germline CDR1 SGDLS, CDR2 YYNGEE. The CDR3 region is CASSVDGGLQEQFF. DNA of the CDR3: TGTGCCAGCAGCGTAGACGGGGGGCTGCAGGAGCAGTTCTTC.

The rearrangement uses TRBV7-9 and TRBJ2-3, with 7 bases aligning to TRBD1. CDR3 length: 15 residues. Germline V gives CDR1 SEHNR, CDR2 FQNEAQ (reference sequence). With V trimmed by 4 bases and J by 6 bases, 10 bases remained unmatched. The CDR3 nucleotides are TGTGCCAGCAGCTCTCCGGGACAGCCTTCGGATACGCAGTATTTT. Translating gives CASSSPGQPSDTQYF. Supplemented by reference TRBV7-9 and TRBJ2-3, the full variable domain reads DTGVSQNPRHKITKRGQNVTFRCDPISEHNRLYWYRQTLGQGPEFLTYFQNEAQLEKSRLLSDRFSAERPKGSFSTLEIQRTEQGDSAMYLCASSSPGQPSDTQYFGPGTRLTVL.

The chain has TRBV12-3 or TRBV12-4 and TRBJ2-7; tentative D call: TRBD2 (5 bases). The CDR3 covers 13 residues. The ends were cut back, 5 bases at V and 1 base at J, with 9 bases in the middle. CDR3 residues: CASSATGSYEQYF. Here the CDR3 DNA reads TGTGCCAGCAGTGCTACGGGGTCCTACGAGCAGTACTTC.

This clone was detected only a few times. The V and J genes are TRBV6-5 and TRBJ2-7; 9 bases map to TRBD1. The CDR3 is 15 amino acids. The V and J ends lost 5 bases and 1 base, in that order; junction bases with no gene match: 6. CDR1 is MNHEY and CDR2 is SVGAGI in the germline V gene. The CDR3 bases are TGTGCCAGCAGTCCTACAGGGGGCGAATCCTACGAGCAGTACTTC. Residues: CASSPTGGESYEQYF.

The chain recombines TRBV27 with TRBJ2-1; 8 bases align to TRBD1. CDR1 is MNHEY and CDR2 is SMNVEV in the germline V gene (reference sequence). The ends lost 4 bases at V and 5 bases at J; junction bases unmatched: 4. The CDR3 has 14 amino acids. DNA for the CDR3: TGTGCCAGCAGTTCCCAGGGGGCCAACAATGAGCAGTTCTTC. This gives the protein CASSSQGANNEQFF.

The chain employs TRBV7-2 and TRBJ2-5; D is undetermined. The germline V gene encodes CDR1 SGHTA and CDR2 FQGNSA. This CDR3 has 13 amino acids. Trimming stripped 6 bases from V and 3 bases from J, with 11 bases between. The CDR3 region is CASSRSTEETQYF. CDR3 DNA: TGTGCCAGCAGTCGCTCCACGGAAGAGACCCAGTACTTC.

This clone was detected only once. CDR3 nucleotides: TGCGCCAGCAGCCAAGGGGGAGGATCCTTCTATGGCTACACCTTC. It specifies CASSQGGGSFYGYTF. This chain uses TRBV4-3 with TRBJ1-2; D is unclear. V was trimmed by 1 base and J by 4 bases, leaving 13 bases between them. The germline V gene encodes CDR1 LGHNA and CDR2 YSLEER. The CDR3 is 15 amino acids.

The rearrangement links TRBV29-1 to TRBJ1-4; 11 bases align to TRBD1. Trimming at V came to 6 bases and at J to 8 bases, leaving 8 bases not matched to a gene. This CDR3 comprises 14 residues. Germline V gives CDR1 SQVTM, CDR2 ANQGSEA. The CDR3: CSVSPGTGGEKLFF. The CDR3 bases are TGCAGCGTCTCCCCCGGGACAGGGGGGGAAAAACTGTTTTTT.

The chain links TRBV20-1 to TRBJ2-3; D not resolved. Trimming cost V 3 bases and J 5 bases, with 3 bases left between them. CDR3 length: 10 residues. CDR1 is DFQATT and CDR2 is SNEGSKA in the germline V gene (reference sequence). CDR3 DNA: TGCAGTGCTAGCGTAGATACGCAGTATTTT. This sequence encodes CSASVDTQYF.

The CDR3 protein is CAWSVPDRASNQPQHF. CDR3 nucleotides: TGTGCCTGGAGTGTACCAGACAGGGCGAGCAATCAGCCCCAGCATTTT. The genes are TRBV30 and TRBJ1-5, with 7 bases fitting TRBD1. The length of the CDR3 is 16 residues. With V trimmed by 0 bases and J by 1 base, 6 bases remained unmatched. Germline V CDR1 and CDR2: GTSNPN, SVGIG (reference sequence).

The chain is built from TRBV7-9 and TRBJ1-2, with D perhaps matching TRBD1 (6 bases). Germline CDR1 SEHNR, CDR2 FQNEAQ (reference sequence). The germline V and J ends were trimmed by 5 bases and 7 bases, with 14 bases remaining between them. CDR3 length: 13 amino acids. The CDR3 region is CASSLDRTSGYTF. The DNA for the CDR3 is TGTGCCAGCAGCCTCGACAGGACCTCTGGCTACACCTTC.

This clone was seen a handful of times. The genes are TRBV2 and TRBJ2-7; TRBD2 aligns across 7 bases. With V trimmed by 4 bases and J by 3 bases, 6 bases remained unmatched. CDR1 is SNHLY, CDR2 FYNNEI, per germline. The length of the CDR3 is 14 residues. In nucleotides, the CDR3 is TGTGCCAGCAGTGTAGGGCTAGCGGACTACGAGCAGTACTTC. Its protein product is CASSVGLADYEQYF.

V gene TRBV20-1 combines with J gene TRBJ1-3; D unresolved. This CDR3 is 14 amino acids long. Trimming left V 3 bases short and J 4 bases short, with 13 bases between. Germline CDR1 and CDR2: DFQATT and SNEGSKA (reference sequence). DNA of the CDR3: TGCAGTGCTAGTCGGGTGGGTAAAGGAAACACCATATATTTT. Residues: CSASRVGKGNTIYF.

J is TRBJ1-3 and V is TRBV27, with D tentatively TRBD1 (5 bases). CDR1 and CDR2 (germline): MNHEY, SMNVEV (reference sequence). Between the trimmed V and J ends, which lost 6 bases and 2 bases, there was a span of 8 bases. The CDR3 is 13 amino acids. The CDR3 here is CASRQVPGNTIYF. As DNA, the CDR3 is TGTGCCAGCAGACAGGTACCTGGAAACACCATATATTTT.

This chain uses TRBV2 with TRBJ1-4; 7 positions match TRBD1. The CDR3 is made up of 14 amino acids. CDR1 SNHLY and CDR2 FYNNEI come from the germline V gene. After removal of 7 bases from V and 8 bases from J, the junction contained 10 bases not matched to a gene. CDR3 in DNA: TGTGCCAGCACTCGGGACAGAGGGGGGGAAAAACTGTTTTTT. This encodes CASTRDRGGEKLFF.

The chain uses TRBV6-1 and TRBJ2-5; tentatively, D is TRBD1 (6 bases). V lost 2 bases and J 4 bases, leaving 14 bases between the germline ends. The CDR3 runs to 15 residues. Germline CDR1 is MNHNS and CDR2 is SASEGT. The CDR3 region has the DNA TGTGCCAGCAGTGAAATTAGGTTGACAGGAGAGACCCAGTACTTC. This gives the protein CASSEIRLTGETQYF.

The rearrangement joins TRBV5-1 to TRBJ1-1; D unresolved. Looked up from germline, CDR1 is SGHRS and CDR2 is YFSETQ. Trimming removed 1 base at V and 1 base at J, with 8 bases between. CDR3 length equals 14 residues. CDR3 sequence: CASSLFSGNTEAFF. In DNA, the CDR3 is TGCGCCAGCAGCTTGTTTTCGGGGAACACTGAAGCTTTCTTT.